The 31 T cell receptor beta chains in this list originate from one sample, sequenced in a study of early T cells in non-severe SARS-CoV-2 infection. TCRdb reprocessed the 5' RACE reads via MiXCR and lists one record per CDR3 protein. The data show roughly 83,000 distinct CDR3 sequences, more than 9% seen once. Sequencing used whole blood, obtained at baseline. The receptors were sampled from an adult who was a healthcare worker with PCR-confirmed SARS-CoV-2 infection or an uninfected control (not recorded which).

This clonotype was seen ten or more times. The V call is TRBV10-3, the J call TRBJ2-7; a weak D match, TRBD1 (6 bases). Trimming removed 6 bases from V and 6 bases from J, with 15 bases in between. Germline V CDR1 and CDR2: ENHRY, SYGVKD. The CDR3 is 13 residues long. The CDR3 region has the DNA TGTGCCATCAGCAGCACAGGGATAGCCGAGCAGTACTTC. It specifies CAISSTGIAEQYF.

This clonotype was counted ten times or more. The chain links TRBV6-2 or TRBV6-3 to TRBJ2-1; 9 positions match TRBD1. The CDR3 length is 13 residues. V was clipped by 6 bases and J by 10 bases; unmatched bases: 7. Germline CDR1 reads MNHEY; CDR2 reads SVGEGT. The CDR3 nucleotides are TGTGCCAGCAGACCGACAGGGGGACGGGAGCAGTTCTTC. This sequence encodes CASRPTGGREQFF.

The gene calls are TRBV9 and TRBJ2-1; D remains unclear. Trimming stripped 4 bases from V and 3 bases from J, with 8 bases between. This CDR3 spans 13 amino acids. CDR1 and CDR2 (germline): SGDLS, YYNGEE. CDR3 sequence: CASSPDGYNEQFF. CDR3 bases: TGTGCCAGCAGCCCGGACGGCTACAATGAGCAGTTCTTC.

There are a few counts of this clonotype. This chain joins TRBV6-6 and TRBJ1-4; the match to TRBD1 covers 8 bases. CDR1 and CDR2 from the germline V gene are MNHNY and SVGAGI (reference sequence). This CDR3 contains 14 residues. The J segment lost 7 bases and the V segment lost 6 bases, leaving 7 bases of the junction unmatched. The CDR3 loop reads CASRNTGGSEKLFF. DNA for the CDR3: TGTGCCAGCAGAAACACAGGGGGGAGTGAAAAACTGTTTTTT.

In this sample, this clonotype turned up a few times. V is TRBV28 and J is TRBJ1-5, with a weak D call TRBD1 (5 bases). The germline V gene encodes CDR1 MDHEN and CDR2 SYDVKM. Trimming stripped 3 bases from V and 0 bases from J, with 12 bases between. This CDR3 has 16 amino acids. CDR3 in amino acids: CASSLAGGGSNQPQHF. The CDR3, as DNA: TGTGCCAGCAGTTTGGCCGGTGGGGGTAGCAATCAGCCCCAGCATTTT.

This chain connects TRBV24-1 to TRBJ2-1; 7 bases agree with TRBD2. V gave up 9 bases and J gave up 5 bases; unmatched junction bases: 15. Looked up from germline, CDR1 is KGHDR and CDR2 is SFDVKD. CDR3 size: 16 residues. CDR3 coding DNA: TGTGCCACCGCCGCCTCAGGACTAGTCCTGAACAATGAGCAGTTCTTC. Amino acid sequence: CATAASGLVLNNEQFF.

Only a few counts were recorded for this clonotype. The rearrangement links TRBV5-1 to TRBJ2-3; D gene unclear. CDR3 length: 11 residues. V lost 2 bases, J lost 5 bases, and 3 bases lay in between. Germline V gene sequence: CDR1 SGHRS, CDR2 YFSETQ. DNA for the CDR3: TGCGCCAGCAGCTTTCGAGATACGCAGTATTTT. It specifies CASSFRDTQYF.

The chain links TRBV10-3 to TRBJ2-7; D gene unclear. Germline CDR1 is ENHRY and CDR2 is SYGVKD. The CDR3 sequence is 14 residues long. The V and J ends lost 5 bases and 1 base respectively, with 12 bases between them. In DNA form, the CDR3 reads TGTGCCATCAGTCTTATAGACAAGTCCTACGAGCAGTACTTC. It codes for CAISLIDKSYEQYF.

This clonotype occurred many times. The V gene is TRBV4-2, the J gene TRBJ2-1; 13 bases line up with TRBD2. Losses at the gene ends were 4 bases for V and 7 bases for J; bases not matched to a gene: 7. Germline V lookup: CDR1 LGHNA, CDR2 YNFKEQ. This CDR3 has 16 residues. CDR3 in amino acids: CASSLTGLAGVNEQFF. The DNA for the CDR3 is TGTGCCAGCAGCCTTACAGGACTAGCGGGAGTTAATGAGCAGTTCTTC.

At least ten counts were recorded for this clonotype. V usage is TRBV7-2 and J usage is TRBJ2-1; D uncertain. The length of the CDR3 is 14 residues. Germline CDR1 reads SGHTA; CDR2 reads FQGNSA. The ends were cut back, 4 bases at V and 0 bases at J, with 7 bases in the middle. The DNA of the CDR3 is TGTGCCAGCAGCTGGTGGAGCTCCTACAATGAGCAGTTCTTC. Protein sequence: CASSWWSSYNEQFF.

This clonotype was seen a few times. V usage is TRBV30 and J usage is TRBJ1-2, with TRBD1 matching 8 bases. Per the germline V gene, CDR1 is GTSNPN and CDR2 is SVGIG (reference sequence). This CDR3 comprises 17 residues. The V segment lost 1 base and the J segment 0 bases; nucleotides outside the gene matches: 10. This CDR3 is CAWSGGTGIFTNYGYTF. DNA of the CDR3: TGTGCCTGGAGTGGTGGGACAGGAATTTTTACTAACTATGGCTACACCTTC.

This clonotype was seen a handful of times. The gene calls are TRBV5-4 and TRBJ1-6; the match to TRBD1 covers 8 bases. Germline V gene sequence: CDR1 SGHNT, CDR2 YYREEE (reference sequence). The J segment lost 5 bases and the V segment lost 4 bases, leaving 5 bases of the junction unmatched. The CDR3 is 15 amino acids. The CDR3 coding sequence is TGTGCCAGCAGCCATGGGACAGGCAATAATTCACCCCTCCACTTT. Translation: CASSHGTGNNSPLHF.

The chain carries TRBV7-3 and TRBJ2-3; 8 nucleotides line up with TRBD2. The trim removed 0 bases at V and 4 bases at J, leaving 9 bases unmatched. Germline lookup yields CDR1 SGHTA and CDR2 FQGTGA. CDR3 size: 17 residues. Here the CDR3 DNA reads TGTGCCAGCAGCTTAACAGCCCCGGGAGGGGGGGCAGATACGCAGTATTTT. Amino acid sequence: CASSLTAPGGGADTQYF.

V is TRBV28 and J is TRBJ2-7; D is ambiguous. The CDR3 has 14 residues. V lost 7 bases and J 1 base, leaving 14 bases between the germline ends. Germline V gene lookup returns CDR1 MDHEN and CDR2 SYDVKM. The CDR3 sequence is CASTSGPLSYEQYF. Here the CDR3 DNA reads TGTGCCAGCACCTCGGGCCCCCTTTCCTACGAGCAGTACTTC.

The chain couples TRBV30 to TRBJ2-7, with 10 bases matching TRBD1. The V segment lost 7 bases and the J segment 7 bases; nucleotides outside the gene matches: 19. CDR3 size: 16 residues. From germline, CDR1 is GTSNPN and CDR2 SVGIG (reference sequence). CDR3 in DNA: TGTGCCTTCCTGCGAAGGGCCGGGACAGGGGACGGAGAGCAGTACTTC. Its protein product is CAFLRRAGTGDGEQYF.

The CDR3 nucleotides are TGCAGTGCTAGAGGAGGGGACTACACAGATACGCAGTATTTT. Encoded protein: CSARGGDYTDTQYF. V is TRBV20-1 and J is TRBJ2-3; 7 bases fit TRBD2. Per germline, CDR1 DFQATT and CDR2 SNEGSKA (reference sequence). With V trimmed by 1 base and J by 2 bases, 3 bases remained unmatched. This CDR3 is 14 amino acids long.

This clonotype came up a few times. The V gene is TRBV10-3, the J gene TRBJ2-7; TRBD2 aligns across 8 bases. Germline values: CDR1 ENHRY, CDR2 SYGVKD. The V gene end was trimmed by 11 bases and the J gene end by 0 bases; junction bases not matched to a gene: 9. The CDR3 is 14 amino acids. In DNA form, the CDR3 reads TGTGCCGCCCTGGGGAGCGGGAGCTCCTACGAGCAGTACTTC. Encoded protein: CAALGSGSSYEQYF.

This clonotype was seen a few times. The chain employs TRBV3-1 and TRBJ1-5, with D perhaps TRBD1 (5 bases). Germline values: CDR1 LGHDT, CDR2 YNNKEL (reference sequence). Trimming removed 1 base from V and 2 bases from J, with 6 bases in between. The CDR3 contains 14 residues. CDR3: CASSQGGGNQPQHF. CDR3 DNA: TGTGCCAGCAGCCAAGGGGGGGGCAATCAGCCCCAGCATTTT.

This clonotype is labeled as medium-sized. The J gene is TRBJ2-1, the V gene TRBV2; 7 bases align to TRBD1. V was clipped by 8 bases and J by 3 bases; unmatched bases: 7. The V gene's germline CDR1 is SNHLY and CDR2 FYNNEI. This CDR3 spans 14 amino acids. CDR3 sequence reads: CASALRQGYNEQFF. CDR3 coding DNA: TGTGCCAGCGCATTAAGACAGGGCTACAATGAGCAGTTCTTC.

This clonotype was detected many times. The chain is built from TRBV6-6 and TRBJ2-3; TRBD2 aligns across 7 bases. The CDR3 has 15 amino acids. Unmatched junction bases numbered 4, after V lost 2 bases and J lost 2 bases. CDR1 is MNHNY, CDR2 SVGAGI, per germline (reference sequence). The CDR3 DNA reads as TGTGCCAGCAGTTACGCCGGGACTAACACAGATACGCAGTATTTT. Translating gives CASSYAGTNTDTQYF.

This clonotype has just a few counts. The rearrangement joins TRBV7-3 to TRBJ2-2, with D unclear. Per the germline V gene, CDR1 is SGHTA and CDR2 is FQGTGA. V was shortened by 4 bases and J by 8 bases, with 8 bases between the two germline ends. The CDR3 length is 12 residues. CDR3 DNA sequence: TGTGCCAGCAGCTCAGAGTTTGGGGAGCTGTTTTTT. It translates to CASSSEFGELFF.

This clonotype was counted ten times or more. V usage is TRBV7-2 and J usage is TRBJ2-1; possibly TRBD2 for D (6 bases). CDR3 length equals 16 residues. Germline assignment: CDR1 SGHTA and CDR2 FQGNSA. The ends were cut back, 2 bases at V and 3 bases at J, with 14 bases in the middle. The CDR3, as DNA: TGTGCCAGCAGCTTATTCTCTAGCGCAAACTACAATGAGCAGTTCTTC. This translates into CASSLFSSANYNEQFF.

The CDR3 reads CASRRKGVNTGELFF. CDR3 DNA sequence: TGTGCCAGCAGGAGAAAGGGGGTTAACACCGGGGAGCTGTTTTTT. The chain has TRBV6-5 and TRBJ2-2; TRBD1 is a possible D gene (6 bases). V dropped 6 bases and J dropped 2 bases, with 13 bases sitting between them. Germline assignment: CDR1 MNHEY and CDR2 SVGAGI. This CDR3 comprises 15 residues.

This clonotype showed up just a few times. The CDR3: CASSSMDRGVHF. CDR3 nucleotide sequence: TGTGCCAGCAGTTCCATGGACAGGGGAGTCCACTTT. This chain links TRBV12-3 or TRBV12-4 with TRBJ1-6, with 9 bases matching TRBD1. The trim removed 4 bases at V and 17 bases at J, leaving 6 bases unmatched. The CDR3 length is 12 residues.

This chain joins TRBV5-5 and TRBJ2-1, with 11 bases fitting TRBD1. Germline V lookup: CDR1 SGHKS, CDR2 YYEKEE (reference sequence). There are 16 residues in the CDR3. Trimming at V came to 0 bases and at J to 11 bases, leaving 10 bases not matched to a gene. Here the CDR3 reads CASSLEGTGGREKQFF. The CDR3 DNA reads as TGTGCCAGCAGCTTGGAGGGGACAGGGGGTCGAGAAAAGCAGTTCTTC.

A single count supports this clonotype. The genes are TRBV30 and TRBJ1-5, with 7 bases that match TRBD1. Trimming cost V 3 bases and J 4 bases; bases outside gene matches: 3. Germline V CDR1 and CDR2: GTSNPN, SVGIG (reference sequence). The CDR3 sequence is 13 residues long. The CDR3 bases are TGTGCCTGGAGCGGGACAGAGAATCAGCCCCAGCATTTT. Residues: CAWSGTENQPQHF.

This clonotype was found a few times. This chain connects TRBV5-4 to TRBJ2-7; TRBD2 matches 8 bases. The CDR3 length is 15 residues. V lost 0 bases to trimming and J lost 1 base; unmatched junction nucleotides: 3. Germline CDR1 reads SGHNT; CDR2 reads YYREEE (reference sequence). In DNA form, the CDR3 reads TGTGCCAGCAGCTTGGAAGCGGGGGCATCCTACGAGCAGTACTTC. It yields the protein CASSLEAGASYEQYF. The full variable domain, its missing parts supplied by reference TRBV5-4 and TRBJ2-7, is ETGVTQSPTHLIKTRGQQVTLRCSSQSGHNTVSWYQQALGQGPQFIFQYYREEENGRGNFPPRFSGLQFPNYSSELNVNALELDDSALYLCASSLEAGASYEQYFGPGTRLTVT.

This clonotype was seen more than once but under ten times. V gene TRBV28 combines with J gene TRBJ2-7; TRBD2 agrees at 10 bases. The CDR3 loop spans 15 amino acids. V lost 3 bases and J lost 7; bases outside the gene matches: 9. Germline CDR1 MDHEN, CDR2 SYDVKM. DNA for the CDR3: TGTGCCAGCAGTTTTGGCAGTAGCGGGAGGAATGAGCAGTACTTC. Protein sequence: CASSFGSSGRNEQYF.

This clonotype was detected ten times or more. The rearrangement uses TRBV28 and TRBJ1-6; D gene ambiguous. Germline V gene lookup returns CDR1 MDHEN and CDR2 SYDVKM. Trimming stripped 6 bases from V and 4 bases from J, with 13 bases between. This CDR3 spans 15 amino acids. This chain's CDR3 is CASSTVAGYNSPLHF. The CDR3, as DNA: TGTGCCAGCAGCACAGTTGCGGGTTATAATTCACCCCTCCACTTT. Together with reference TRBV28 and TRBJ1-6, the CDR3 gives the full variable domain: DVKVTQSSRYLVKRTGEKVFLECVQDMDHENMFWYRQDPGLGLRLIYFSYDVKMKEKGDIPEGYSVSREKKERFSLILESASTNQTSMYLCASSTVAGYNSPLHFGNGTRLTVT.

This chain links TRBV7-2 with TRBJ2-4; D perhaps matches TRBD2 (7 bases). This CDR3 has 14 amino acids. V was cut by 1 base and J by 6 bases, with 10 bases left in between. CDR1 is SGHTA, CDR2 FQGNSA, per germline. The CDR3, as DNA: TGTGCCAGCAGCTTAGAGAGGGGGGGAAACATTCAGTACTTC. Translating it yields CASSLERGGNIQYF.

CDR3 region: CASSFKPGTSGSNEQFF. Here the CDR3 DNA reads TGTGCCAGCAGTTTCAAGCCCGGGACTAGCGGGTCCAATGAGCAGTTCTTC. The chain is built from TRBV12-3 or TRBV12-4 and TRBJ2-1, with TRBD2 matching over 12 bases. V lost 3 bases and J lost 6; bases outside the gene matches: 9. The CDR3 consists of 17 residues.